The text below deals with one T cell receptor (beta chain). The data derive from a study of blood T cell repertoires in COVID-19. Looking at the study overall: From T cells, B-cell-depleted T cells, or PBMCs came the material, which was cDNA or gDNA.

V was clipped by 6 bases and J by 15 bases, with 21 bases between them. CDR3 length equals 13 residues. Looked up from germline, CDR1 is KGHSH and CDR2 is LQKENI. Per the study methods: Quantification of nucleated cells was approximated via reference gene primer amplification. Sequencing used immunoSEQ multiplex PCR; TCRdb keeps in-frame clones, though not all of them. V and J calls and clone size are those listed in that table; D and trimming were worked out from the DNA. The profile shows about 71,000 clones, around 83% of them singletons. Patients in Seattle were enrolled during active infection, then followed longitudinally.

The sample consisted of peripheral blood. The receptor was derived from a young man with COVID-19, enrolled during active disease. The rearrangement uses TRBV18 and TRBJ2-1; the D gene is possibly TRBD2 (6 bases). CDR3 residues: CASSPSRTGSRFF. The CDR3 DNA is TGTGCCAGCTCCCCAAGTCGGACCGGGAGTAGGTTCTTC.